The 13 T cell receptor beta chains listed next were all sequenced from one sample in a study of blood T cell repertoires in COVID-19. Only in-frame clones appear in the TCRdb table, and some are missing; sequencing was by immunoSEQ multiplex PCR. This table has 120,000 or so clones, approximately 83% appearing once. The material sequenced was peripheral blood. Source of these receptors: an elderly woman with acute or convalescent COVID-19.

The genes are TRBV7-3 and TRBJ2-5; 12 bases fit TRBD2. The CDR3 contains 18 residues. Germline V CDR1 and CDR2: SGHTA, FQGTGA. V lost 4 bases to trimming and J lost 5 bases; unmatched junction nucleotides: 14. The CDR3 coding sequence is TGTGCCAGCAGCTCCAGACCGACTAGCGGGGGAAGTAAGGAGACCCAGTACTTC. Translation gives CASSSRPTSGGSKETQYF.

The sample holds many counts of this clone. V and J are TRBV24-1 and TRBJ2-2; 8 bases are a match to TRBD1. Germline assignment: CDR1 KGHDR and CDR2 SFDVKD. Losses at the gene ends were 9 bases for V and 2 bases for J; bases not matched to a gene: 4. The CDR3 extends over 14 amino acids. DNA of the CDR3: TGTGCCACCGGACAGGGACAAAACACCGGGGAGCTGTTTTTT. Its protein is CATGQGQNTGELFF.

This clone was detected once. J is TRBJ1-1 and V is TRBV5-1; TRBD1 aligns across 8 bases. Germline V gene data show CDR1 as SGHRS and CDR2 as YFSETQ. The CDR3 sequence is 16 residues long. V lost 4 bases, J lost 1 base, and 9 bases stayed unmatched. Written as DNA, the CDR3 is TGCGCCAGCAGCGCCGGACAGGGCGTCAGGAACACTGAAGCTTTCTTT. Translating it yields CASSAGQGVRNTEAFF.

The chain uses TRBV7-3 and TRBJ2-6; no clear D. Germline assignment: CDR1 SGHTA and CDR2 FQGTGA. Trimming left V 4 bases short and J 0 bases short, with 7 bases between. This CDR3 is 15 amino acids long. CDR3 loop: CASSSQNSGANVLTF. Here the CDR3 DNA reads TGTGCCAGCAGCTCGCAGAACTCTGGGGCCAACGTCCTGACTTTC.

The genes are TRBV4-3 and TRBJ2-3, with TRBD1 as a possible D gene (6 bases). The CDR3 is 13 amino acids. The germline CDR1 and CDR2 sequences are LGHNA and YSLEER. The V and J ends lost 4 bases and 2 bases respectively, with 7 bases between them. CDR3 nucleotide sequence: TGCGCCAGCAGCCGGACAGCCACAGATACGCAGTATTTT. Amino acid sequence: CASSRTATDTQYF.

The chain employs TRBV11-3 and TRBJ2-2; a possible D gene is TRBD1 (5 bases). The CDR3 length is 14 residues. Deletions cut 3 bases from V and 6 bases from J, with 11 bases between. Germline-derived CDR1 and CDR2 are SGHNT and YENEEA. The CDR3 DNA sequence: TGTGCCAGCAGCTTCGACAGCCGTCCCGGGGAGCTGTTTTTT. This translates into CASSFDSRPGELFF.

A few counts support this clone. The chain joins TRBV6-1 to TRBJ1-5; D uncertain. The germline V and J ends were trimmed by 1 base and 7 bases, with 11 bases remaining between them. CDR3 length equals 14 residues. Germline V gene lookup returns CDR1 MNHNS and CDR2 SASEGT. The CDR3, as DNA: TGTGCCAGCAGTGAAGTAGGACCGGGACAGCCCCAGCATTTT. It yields the protein CASSEVGPGQPQHF.

V gene TRBV10-3 combines with J gene TRBJ1-1; D is ambiguous. Germline loops: CDR1 ENHRY, CDR2 SYGVKD. The CDR3 spans 15 residues. V was pared by 6 bases and J by 4 bases, with 18 bases between. The CDR3, as DNA: TGTGCCATCAGCCCCCGGGGTCTAATCGGCACTGAAGCTTTCTTT. The encoded protein is CAISPRGLIGTEAFF.

The genes are TRBV3-1 (or the pseudogene TRBV3-2) and TRBJ2-6; 8 positions agree with TRBD1. The CDR3 totals 16 residues. V was clipped by 1 base and J by 10 bases; unmatched bases: 9. From germline, CDR1 is LGHDT and CDR2 YNNKEL (reference sequence). CDR3 nucleotides: TGTGCCAGCAGCCAAGTTCAGGGGGCGGGATTAAACGTCCTGACTTTC. As protein: CASSQVQGAGLNVLTF.

This chain joins TRBV6-2 or TRBV6-3 and TRBJ1-3, with D maybe TRBD1 (5 bases). Per the germline V gene, CDR1 is MNHEY and CDR2 is SVGEGT. The V gene lost 5 bases and the J gene lost 0 bases, with 14 bases spanning the gap. The CDR3 runs to 16 residues. This CDR3 reads CASSLQAQSSGNTIYF. The CDR3 DNA sequence: TGTGCCAGCAGTCTACAGGCGCAGAGCTCTGGAAACACCATATATTTT.

This clone was seen once. CDR3 protein: CASSPGTGGSAFF. DNA of the CDR3: TGTGCCAGCTCACCAGGGACAGGGGGCTCGGCTTTCTTT. The chain joins TRBV18 to TRBJ1-1; the match to TRBD1 covers 12 bases. Germline trimming cut 2 bases from V and 11 bases from J; bases unmatched to any gene: 3. This CDR3 is built from 13 residues. Germline V lookup: CDR1 KGHSH, CDR2 LQKENI.

CDR3 amino acids: CSASGEGVGNTIYF. CDR3 in DNA: TGCAGTGCTAGTGGGGAGGGAGTAGGAAACACCATATATTTT. This rearrangement joins TRBV20-1 to TRBJ1-3; D gene unclear. Per the germline V gene, CDR1 is DFQATT and CDR2 is SNEGSKA (reference sequence). Trimming left V 3 bases short and J 4 bases short, with 13 bases between. The CDR3 is 14 residues long.

This chain uses TRBV27 with TRBJ1-6; possibly TRBD1 for D (6 bases). Germline V CDR1 and CDR2: MNHEY, SMNVEV (reference sequence). This CDR3 has 12 residues. V was cut by 6 bases and J by 8 bases, with 8 bases left in between. The DNA for the CDR3 is TGTGCCAGCAGGCAGGGGCATTCACCCCTCCACTTT. This translates into CASRQGHSPLHF.